These 15 T cell receptor beta chains originate from one sample sequenced in a study of T-cell memory formation after mild COVID-19. Via MiXCR, TCRdb re-called the 5' RACE reads, giving one row per CDR3 protein. The sample shows 250,000 or so distinct CDR3 sequences, roughly 18% of them seen only once. Source material: PBMCs or a T cell subset sorted from them (not recorded which). These receptor sequences come from a man younger than 35 who had mild COVID-19 (a few samples of this study predate the infection). Cell type and time point are not known.

The DNA of the CDR3 is TGTGCCAGCAGCTTTATCCTAGCGGGGCAAGAGACCCAGTACTTC. Translated, it gives CASSFILAGQETQYF. J is TRBJ2-5 and V is TRBV7-9, with 9 bases aligning to TRBD2. This CDR3 spans 15 amino acids. The ends lost 3 bases at V and 2 bases at J; junction bases unmatched: 4. Germline V gene data show CDR1 as SEHNR and CDR2 as FQNEAQ (reference sequence).

This clonotype turned up a few times. V gene TRBV6-6 combines with J gene TRBJ1-2, with D possibly TRBD1 on 6 matching bases. CDR3 length: 13 amino acids. Germline CDR1 MNHNY, CDR2 SVGAGI (reference sequence). V lost 5 bases, J lost 8 bases, and 15 bases lay in between. The CDR3 loop is CASSLEGVLGYTF. The CDR3 nucleotides are TGTGCCAGCAGTCTTGAGGGGGTCCTCGGCTACACCTTC.

This clonotype has more than one count but fewer than ten. V gene TRBV6-5 combines with J gene TRBJ1-1; 8 bases are shared with TRBD1. V dropped 5 bases and J dropped 2; count of bases not matched to a gene: 7. The germline gives CDR1 MNHEY, CDR2 SVGAGI. CDR3 length equals 15 residues. CDR3 sequence reads: CASSVDRAANTEAFF. CDR3 coding DNA: TGTGCCAGCAGTGTGGACAGGGCCGCTAACACTGAAGCTTTCTTT.

This clonotype was seen only a few times. The CDR3 DNA is TGTGCCAGCAGCATGGGACTTCTGAGCTCCTACAATGAGCAGTTCTTC. It is translated as CASSMGLLSSYNEQFF. This sequence joins TRBV11-2 and TRBJ2-1, with a possible D match to TRBD2 (6 bases). The CDR3 runs to 16 residues. Germline V CDR1 and CDR2: SGHAT, FQNNGV. Trimming pared 5 bases from V and 0 bases from J, leaving 14 bases between.

This clonotype was observed a handful of times. The chain is built from TRBV20-1 and TRBJ2-3, with D unclear. The CDR3 has 13 amino acids. V was pared by 4 bases and J by 4 bases, with 12 bases between. The germline CDR1 and CDR2 sequences are DFQATT and SNEGSKA (reference sequence). The CDR3: CSANTAPADTQYF. The CDR3 nucleotides read TGCAGTGCTAATACCGCCCCCGCAGATACGCAGTATTTT.

The gene calls are TRBV18 and TRBJ2-7; 11 bases are shared with TRBD1. V lost 0 bases, J lost 6 bases, and 4 bases stayed unmatched. The CDR3 has 15 residues. The germline gives CDR1 KGHSH, CDR2 LQKENI. CDR3 sequence: CASSPPVGTGGEQYV. The CDR3 DNA sequence: TGTGCCAGCTCACCACCGGTGGGGACAGGGGGCGAGCAGTACGTC.

This clonotype showed up just a few times. The gene calls are TRBV12-5 and TRBJ2-7; D assignment may be TRBD1 or TRBD2 (5 bases each). The CDR3 runs to 17 residues. V lost 0 bases and J lost 5, with 20 bases in between. Germline CDR1 LGHNT, CDR2 FRNRAP. The CDR3 sequence is CASGLVLGTHSGNEQYF. CDR3 DNA sequence: TGTGCTAGTGGTTTGGTACTTGGGACCCATTCCGGGAACGAGCAGTACTTC.

The chain is built from TRBV4-2 and TRBJ2-1; 9 bases are a match to TRBD2. The length of the CDR3 is 16 residues. V shed 0 bases, J shed 8 bases, and the junction held 8 bases outside the gene matches. Germline V CDR1 and CDR2: LGHNA, YNFKEQ. The CDR3 sequence is CASSQDRTSDIYEQFF. The CDR3 nucleotides are TGTGCCAGCAGCCAAGATAGGACTAGCGATATCTATGAGCAGTTCTTC.

This clonotype was seen only a few times. The chain is built from TRBV6-5 and TRBJ1-6, with D possibly being TRBD1 (6 bases). The ends were cut back, 2 bases at V and 10 bases at J, with 15 bases in the middle. The CDR3 contains 15 residues. CDR1 and CDR2 (germline): MNHEY, SVGAGI. This chain's CDR3 is CASSYSAGELSPLHF. DNA of the CDR3: TGTGCCAGCAGTTACAGCGCAGGGGAGTTGTCACCCCTCCACTTT.

The chain employs TRBV5-6 and TRBJ1-3; D ambiguous. Germline CDR1 reads SGHDT; CDR2 reads YYEEEE. The CDR3 is 13 residues long. The germline V and J ends were trimmed by 7 bases and 0 bases, with 8 bases remaining between them. DNA of the CDR3: TGTGCCAGCTACAGACTCTCTGGAAACACCATATATTTT. Amino acids: CASYRLSGNTIYF.

This rearrangement joins TRBV6-5 to TRBJ1-4; D may be TRBD1 (5 bases). CDR1 MNHEY and CDR2 SVGAGI come from the germline V gene. Deletions cut 6 bases from V and 7 bases from J, with 15 bases between. The CDR3 is 14 amino acids. This chain's CDR3 is CASSATALGEKLFF. The CDR3 nucleotides are TGTGCCAGCAGCGCGACAGCTCTGGGTGAAAAACTGTTTTTT.

There are many counts of this clonotype. CDR3 sequence reads: CASRVEGPYSNQPQHF. As DNA, the CDR3 is TGTGCCAGCAGGGTTGAAGGACCTTATAGCAATCAGCCCCAGCATTTT. The chain uses TRBV12-3 or TRBV12-4 and TRBJ1-5; D uncertain. The CDR3 spans 16 residues. Trimming removed 6 bases from V and 0 bases from J, with 15 bases in between.

The chain recombines TRBV20-1 with TRBJ2-7; TRBD1 matches at 10 bases. Trimming at V came to 7 bases and at J to 5 bases, leaving 17 bases not matched to a gene. CDR1 and CDR2 (germline): DFQATT, SNEGSKA (reference sequence). The CDR3 covers 16 residues. CDR3 region: CSGTSLLRDRGHEQYF. For the CDR3, the DNA is TGCAGTGGCACGTCCTTGCTCCGGGACAGGGGCCACGAGCAGTACTTC.

This clonotype showed up just once. The chain carries TRBV6-5 and TRBJ1-5; 7 positions match TRBD1. The CDR3 contains 15 residues. Looked up from germline, CDR1 is MNHEY and CDR2 is SVGAGI. The J segment lost 4 bases and the V segment lost 7 bases, leaving 10 bases of the junction unmatched. The CDR3 reads CASTLRRGGNQPQHF. DNA of the CDR3: TGTGCCAGCACCTTACGCAGGGGGGGAAATCAGCCCCAGCATTTT.

The CDR3 coding sequence is TGTGCCAGCAGCTGGGGACAGGCGGCTGGGGGGGGCCAGTACTTC. Encoded protein: CASSWGQAAGGGQYF. The V gene is TRBV7-2, the J gene TRBJ2-5, with a weak D call TRBD1 (8 bases). Per the germline V gene, CDR1 is SGHTA and CDR2 is FQGNSA. The CDR3 runs 15 residues. The V and J ends lost 4 bases and 10 bases respectively, with 22 bases between them.